These 25 T cell receptor beta chains share one sample of origin, sequenced in a study of blood T cell repertoires in COVID-19. TCRdb keeps only in-frame clones here, not all; method: immunoSEQ multiplex PCR. The sample lists around 9,700 clones, nearly 90% occurring once. Source material: peripheral blood. The receptors stem from a man aged 25 to 40 with active or convalescent COVID-19.

The chain uses TRBV7-8 and TRBJ2-7; 9 bases agree with TRBD2. CDR3 length: 12 residues. Germline CDR1 is SGHVS and CDR2 is FQNEAQ. J lost 11 bases, V lost 5 bases, and 7 bases had no gene match. The CDR3 loop reads CASSPGAGGKYF. The CDR3 nucleotides read TGTGCCAGCAGCCCAGGGGCGGGGGGGAAGTACTTC.

The CDR3 bases are TGTGCCAGCAGTTCAGGGGGGCTTGGGGAGCAGTACGTC. It specifies CASSSGGLGEQYV. The V call is TRBV27, the J call TRBJ2-7; D perhaps matches TRBD1 (7 bases). The CDR3 has 13 residues. Germline CDR1 MNHEY, CDR2 SMNVEV (reference sequence). The germline V and J ends were trimmed by 4 bases and 7 bases, with 14 bases remaining between them.

This chain joins TRBV4-2 and TRBJ2-3; TRBD2 agrees at 9 bases. CDR3 length: 15 amino acids. V shed 2 bases, J shed 5 bases, and the junction held 5 bases outside the gene matches. Germline V gene lookup returns CDR1 LGHNA and CDR2 YNFKEQ. The CDR3, as DNA: TGTGCCAGCAGCCAACCTAGCGGGGCCGAAGATACGCAGTATTTT. It is translated as CASSQPSGAEDTQYF.

This clone was detected once. The chain is built from TRBV11-2 and TRBJ2-3; 7 nucleotides line up with TRBD2. Trimming cost V 6 bases and J 2 bases; bases outside gene matches: 8. There are 15 residues in the CDR3. The germline V gene encodes CDR1 SGHAT and CDR2 FQNNGV. CDR3 loop: CASREPGGYTDTQYF. DNA for the CDR3: TGTGCCAGCAGGGAACCCGGGGGGTACACAGATACGCAGTATTTT. Based on the CDR3 plus reference TRBV11-2 and TRBJ2-3, the full variable domain is EAGVAQSPRYKIIEKRQSVAFWCNPISGHATLYWYQQILGQGPKLLIQFQNNGVVDDSQLPKDRFSAERLKGVDSTLKIQPAKLEDSAVYLCASREPGGYTDTQYFGPGTRLTVL.

This chain connects TRBV4-1 to TRBJ2-5, with 8 bases identical to TRBD2. Unmatched junction bases numbered 5, after V lost 1 base and J lost 4 bases. The V gene's germline CDR1 is MGHRA and CDR2 YSYEKL. The CDR3 consists of 15 residues. The CDR3 DNA follows: TGCGCCAGCAGCCAAGTGGGCACTAGCGGAGAGACCCAGTACTTC. This translates into CASSQVGTSGETQYF.

The rearrangement uses TRBV11-2 and TRBJ2-1, with D perhaps TRBD1 (5 bases). The germline V gene encodes CDR1 SGHAT and CDR2 FQNNGV. The ends were cut back, 7 bases at V and 3 bases at J, with 19 bases in the middle. The CDR3 sequence is 16 residues long. This CDR3 reads CASNQQAGSGYNEQFF. The CDR3, as DNA: TGTGCCAGCAACCAACAGGCAGGGTCGGGCTACAATGAGCAGTTCTTC. The full variable domain, in which reference TRBV11-2 and TRBJ2-1 provide the parts outside the CDR3, is EAGVAQSPRYKIIEKRQSVAFWCNPISGHATLYWYQQILGQGPKLLIQFQNNGVVDDSQLPKDRFSAERLKGVDSTLKIQPAKLEDSAVYLCASNQQAGSGYNEQFFGPGTRLTVL.

This clone was recorded once. The rearrangement uses TRBV7-8 and TRBJ2-7; 8 bases are shared with TRBD1. The germline V gene encodes CDR1 SGHVS and CDR2 FQNEAQ. The CDR3 runs to 14 residues. J lost 1 base, V lost 7 bases, and 6 bases had no gene match. Written as DNA, the CDR3 is TGTGCCAGCATCAGGGGGCCCGATTCCTACGAGCAGTACTTC. It is translated as CASIRGPDSYEQYF.

Only a few counts were recorded for this clone. This chain uses TRBV23-1 with TRBJ2-7, with 7 bases fitting TRBD1. TRBV23-1 carries the ORF label, with uncertain function. CDR3 length: 14 residues. The J segment lost 3 bases and the V segment lost 7 bases, leaving 9 bases of the junction unmatched. CDR3 bases: TGCGCCAGCATGGGACAGCCATCACTCTACGAGCAGTACGTC. This sequence encodes CASMGQPSLYEQYV.

V usage is TRBV18 and J usage is TRBJ2-7, with TRBD1 identical over 11 bases. The germline CDR1 and CDR2 sequences are KGHSH and LQKENI. CDR3 length: 13 amino acids. V was pared by 3 bases and J by 6 bases, with 1 base of the junction left unmatched. CDR3 loop: CASSPGTGGEQYV. Written as DNA, the CDR3 is TGTGCCAGCTCACCCGGGACAGGGGGCGAGCAGTACGTC.

The chain has TRBV2 and TRBJ1-5; 9 bases map to TRBD1. From germline, CDR1 is SNHLY and CDR2 FYNNEI. After removal of 8 bases from V and 3 bases from J, the junction contained 2 bases not matched to a gene. CDR3 length equals 13 residues. In DNA, the CDR3 is TGTGCCAGCGACAGGGGGTACAATCAGCCCCAGCATTTT. Protein: CASDRGYNQPQHF.

The V call is TRBV2, the J call TRBJ1-1, with 8 bases matching TRBD1. V was clipped by 7 bases and J by 4 bases; unmatched bases: 8. The V gene's germline CDR1 is SNHLY and CDR2 FYNNEI. The CDR3 consists of 14 residues. The CDR3 spells CASITQGEGTEAFF. CDR3 nucleotide sequence: TGTGCCAGCATCACACAGGGGGAGGGCACTGAAGCTTTCTTT.

V gene TRBV4-2 combines with J gene TRBJ1-3; perhaps TRBD1 as D (5 bases). Germline V gives CDR1 LGHNA, CDR2 YNFKEQ. This CDR3 comprises 15 residues. The V and J ends lost 4 bases and 2 bases respectively, with 12 bases between them. As DNA, the CDR3 is TGTGCCAGCAGCCCAGACCCAGGGACTGGAAACACCATATATTTT. The encoded protein is CASSPDPGTGNTIYF.

This sequence joins TRBV3-1 (or the pseudogene TRBV3-2) and TRBJ2-5, with 7 bases matching TRBD1. The germline V gene has CDR1 LGHDT and CDR2 YNNKEL (reference sequence). The length of the CDR3 is 14 residues. J was trimmed by 2 bases and V by 4 bases; bases with no gene match: 4. DNA of the CDR3: TGTGCCAGCAGCCCGAGACAGGGACAAGAGACCCAGTACTTC. Its protein product is CASSPRQGQETQYF.

The rearrangement links TRBV6-4 to TRBJ1-1; D gene ambiguous. Germline V gene sequence: CDR1 MRHNA, CDR2 SNTAGT. Trimming pared 2 bases from V and 1 base from J, leaving 8 bases between. The CDR3 loop spans 14 amino acids. CDR3 protein: CASSDTNTNTEAFF. The CDR3 nucleotides read TGTGCCAGCAGTGACACTAACACGAACACTGAAGCTTTCTTT.

This clone was counted once. This chain connects TRBV5-5 to TRBJ1-5, with D uncertain. Germline values: CDR1 SGHKS, CDR2 YYEKEE (reference sequence). Trimming left V 4 bases short and J 0 bases short, with 8 bases between. This CDR3 comprises 14 residues. CDR3 nucleotide sequence: TGTGCCAGCAGCCCCGGGAGTAGCAATCAGCCCCAGCATTTT. It encodes CASSPGSSNQPQHF. Using reference TRBV5-5 and TRBJ1-5 for the parts outside the CDR3, the full variable domain is DAGVTQSPTHLIKTRGQQVTLRCSPISGHKSVSWYQQVLGQGPQFIFQYYEKEERGRGNFPDRFSARQFPNYSSELNVNALLLGDSALYLCASSPGSSNQPQHFGDGTRLSIL.

The V gene is TRBV14, the J gene TRBJ1-4, with D tentatively TRBD1 (6 bases). Germline V lookup: CDR1 SGHDN, CDR2 FVKESK. The CDR3 runs 13 residues. Trimming took off 2 bases at V and 8 bases at J, with 9 bases between the two ends. This CDR3 reads CASSQFQGEKLFF. The CDR3 region has the DNA TGTGCCAGCAGCCAATTCCAGGGGGAAAAACTGTTTTTT.

The rearrangement joins TRBV24-1 to TRBJ1-3, with D tentatively TRBD1 (5 bases). Trimming took off 6 bases at V and 2 bases at J, with 13 bases between the two ends. The CDR3 contains 15 residues. Germline CDR1 reads KGHDR; CDR2 reads SFDVKD. As DNA, the CDR3 is TGTGCCACCAGTTACAGGAGCTTCCCTGGAAACACCATATATTTT. Amino acids: CATSYRSFPGNTIYF.

This clone was recorded only once. The chain is built from TRBV9 and TRBJ2-1; 10 bases match TRBD2. CDR1 is SGDLS, CDR2 YYNGEE, per germline. V dropped 0 bases and J dropped 4; count of bases not matched to a gene: 10. The CDR3 covers 18 residues. CDR3 region: CASSVGRVERGGYNEQFF. DNA of the CDR3: TGTGCCAGCAGCGTAGGGAGAGTGGAGCGGGGGGGATACAATGAGCAGTTCTTC.

This chain uses TRBV11-2 with TRBJ2-1, with 12 bases aligning to TRBD2. Per germline, CDR1 SGHAT and CDR2 FQNNGV. The J segment lost 7 bases and the V segment lost 6 bases, leaving 10 bases of the junction unmatched. The CDR3 contains 16 residues. The CDR3 nucleotides read TGTGCCAGCAGTTCTCTAGCGGGGGGGCCGGGGAATGAGCAGTTCTTC. This gives the protein CASSSLAGGPGNEQFF.

The chain has TRBV10-1 and TRBJ2-3; D is unresolved. Trimming left V 6 bases short and J 5 bases short, with 6 bases between. Germline values: CDR1 WNHNN, CDR2 SYGVQD (reference sequence). The CDR3 is 11 residues long. The CDR3 nucleotides are TGCGCCAGCAGGAGTGGAGATACGCAGTATTTT. This gives the protein CASRSGDTQYF.

This clone ranks as large. The chain uses TRBV30 and TRBJ2-7; the D gene is possibly TRBD1 (6 bases). The CDR3 runs 15 residues. Germline V gene sequence: CDR1 GTSNPN, CDR2 SVGIG (reference sequence). V lost 0 bases and J 6 bases, leaving 18 bases between the germline ends. The CDR3, as DNA: TGTGCCTGGAGTGTCCAGGGCCTCACCAGGGGCGAGCAGTACTTC. Its translation: CAWSVQGLTRGEQYF.

The chain uses TRBV4-2 and TRBJ2-5, with a possible D match to TRBD1 (5 bases). Trimming removed 1 base from V and 3 bases from J, with 12 bases in between. This CDR3 region has 15 residues. The germline gives CDR1 LGHNA, CDR2 YNFKEQ. CDR3: CASSQGQPSKETQYF. The DNA of the CDR3 is TGTGCCAGCAGCCAAGGACAGCCCAGCAAAGAGACCCAGTACTTC.

This chain joins TRBV5-1 and TRBJ1-1; 10 nucleotides match TRBD1. The CDR3 consists of 14 residues. V shed 3 bases, J shed 6 bases, and the junction held 5 bases outside the gene matches. Germline-derived CDR1 and CDR2 are SGHRS and YFSETQ. The CDR3 is CASSSGQGSAEAFF. The CDR3 region has the DNA TGCGCCAGCAGCTCGGGACAGGGGAGTGCTGAAGCTTTCTTT.

DNA of the CDR3: TGTGCCAGCAGCGCTTTACAGGGGATCGGGGAGCTGTTTTTT. Translated: CASSALQGIGELFF. This sequence joins TRBV5-6 and TRBJ2-2; TRBD1 matches 7 bases. The germline CDR1 and CDR2 sequences are SGHDT and YYEEEE. CDR3 size: 14 residues. Trimming removed 4 bases from V and 7 bases from J; junction bases left unmatched: 7.

The rearrangement uses TRBV2 and TRBJ2-3; TRBD2 might be the D (6 bases). Germline values: CDR1 SNHLY, CDR2 FYNNEI. There are 15 residues in the CDR3. The V end lost 7 bases, the J end lost 4 bases, and 18 bases lay between the germline ends. The CDR3 is CASMGGPQRADTQYF. The CDR3 nucleotides read TGTGCCAGCATGGGGGGACCCCAGAGGGCAGATACGCAGTATTTT.